Detailed here is one TCR beta chain. Its antigen is unknown. The CDR3 loop spans 14 amino acids. Germline V CDR1 and CDR2: SEHNR, FQNEAQ (reference sequence). V was clipped by 6 bases and J by 8 bases, with 14 bases between them. Measured with immunoSEQ multiplex PCR; TCRdb has only the in-frame clones, and not every one. This table holds about 460,000 clones, roughly nine tenths found once. Treatment: some 20 received Ad26.COV2.S at low or high dose, single or two shots; 5 received placebo; per-sample allocation not given. Sampling was performed 63 days after the first vaccine or placebo injection. The donor's status was that of an adult aged 18-55 years in Boston. The data stem from a study of Ad26.COV2.S vaccination and SARS-CoV-2 variants. Across the whole study: Ad26.COV2.S shots went into the muscle once or twice, 56 days apart. Study-wide results and limits: Marked by substantial breadth, spike-specific CD8+ and CD4+ T cell responses were reportedly seen after vaccination.

The sequences come from peripheral blood, collected in a trial of Ad26.COV2.S vaccine versus placebo. This chain connects TRBV7-9 to TRBJ1-6; maybe TRBD1 (5 bases). This receptor was taken from a person between 18 and 59 years old who received the Ad26.COV2.S COVID-19 vaccine or a placebo. CDR3 amino acids: CASRMFGGDSPLHF. The CDR3 DNA reads as TGTGCCAGCAGGATGTTTGGGGGAGATTCACCCCTCCACTTT.